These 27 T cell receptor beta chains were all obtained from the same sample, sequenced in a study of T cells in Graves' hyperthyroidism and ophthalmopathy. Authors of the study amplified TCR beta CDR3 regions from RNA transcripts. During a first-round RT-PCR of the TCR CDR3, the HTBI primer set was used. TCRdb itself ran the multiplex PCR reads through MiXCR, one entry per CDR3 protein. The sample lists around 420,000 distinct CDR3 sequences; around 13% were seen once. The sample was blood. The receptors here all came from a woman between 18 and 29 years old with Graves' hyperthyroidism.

For the CDR3, the DNA is TGCAGTGCTAGAGAAGCGGGGGGTAGCACAGATACGCAGTATTTT. Translation gives CSAREAGGSTDTQYF. The J gene is TRBJ2-3, the V gene TRBV20-1; TRBD2 aligns across 9 bases. The germline gives CDR1 DFQATT, CDR2 SNEGSKA (reference sequence). This CDR3 comprises 15 residues. V shed 0 bases and J 0 bases; nucleotides not matched to a gene: 1.

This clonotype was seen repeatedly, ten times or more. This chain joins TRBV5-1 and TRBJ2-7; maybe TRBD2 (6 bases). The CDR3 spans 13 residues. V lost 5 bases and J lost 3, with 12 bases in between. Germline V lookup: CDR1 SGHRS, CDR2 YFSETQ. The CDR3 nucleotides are TGCGCCAGCAGAGGTACGGGGGACTACGAGCAGTACTTC. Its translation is CASRGTGDYEQYF.

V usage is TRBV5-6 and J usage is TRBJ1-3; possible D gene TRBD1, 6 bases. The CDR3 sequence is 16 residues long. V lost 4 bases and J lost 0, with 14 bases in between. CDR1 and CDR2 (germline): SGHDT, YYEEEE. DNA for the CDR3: TGTGCCAGCAGCAGCTCGGAGGACAGCTCTGGAAACACCATATATTTT. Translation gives CASSSSEDSSGNTIYF. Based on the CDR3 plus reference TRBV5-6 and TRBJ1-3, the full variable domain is DAGVTQSPTHLIKTRGQQVTLRCSPKSGHDTVSWYQQALGQGPQFIFQYYEEEERQRGNFPDRFSGHQFPNYSSELNVNALLLGDSALYLCASSSSEDSSGNTIYFGEGSWLTVV.

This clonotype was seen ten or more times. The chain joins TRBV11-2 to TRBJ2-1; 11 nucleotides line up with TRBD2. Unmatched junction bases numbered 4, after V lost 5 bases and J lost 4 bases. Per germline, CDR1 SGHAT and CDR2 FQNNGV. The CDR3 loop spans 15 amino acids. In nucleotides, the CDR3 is TGTGCCAGCAGCGCATGGACTAGCGGGTACAATGAGCAGTTCTTC. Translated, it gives CASSAWTSGYNEQFF.

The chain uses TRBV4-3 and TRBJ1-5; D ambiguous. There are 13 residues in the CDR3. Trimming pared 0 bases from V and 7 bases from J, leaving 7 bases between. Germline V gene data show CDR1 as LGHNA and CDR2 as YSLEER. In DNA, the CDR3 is TGCGCCAGCAGCCAAGAAAGCAGCCAGCCCCAGCATTTT. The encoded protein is CASSQESSQPQHF.

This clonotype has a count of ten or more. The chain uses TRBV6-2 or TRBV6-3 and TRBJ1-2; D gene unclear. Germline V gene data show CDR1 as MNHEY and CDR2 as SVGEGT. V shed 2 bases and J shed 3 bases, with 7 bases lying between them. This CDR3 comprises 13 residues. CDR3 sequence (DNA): TGTGCCAGCAGTTACCGGGCGGACTATGGCTACACCTTC. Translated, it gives CASSYRADYGYTF.

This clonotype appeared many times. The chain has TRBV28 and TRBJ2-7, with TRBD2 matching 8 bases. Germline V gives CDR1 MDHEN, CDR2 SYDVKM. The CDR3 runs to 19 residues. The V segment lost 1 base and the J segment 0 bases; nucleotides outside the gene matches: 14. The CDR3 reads CASSLLTDTSGRSSYEQYF. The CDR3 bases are TGTGCCAGCAGTTTATTGACAGATACTAGCGGACGAAGCTCCTACGAGCAGTACTTC.

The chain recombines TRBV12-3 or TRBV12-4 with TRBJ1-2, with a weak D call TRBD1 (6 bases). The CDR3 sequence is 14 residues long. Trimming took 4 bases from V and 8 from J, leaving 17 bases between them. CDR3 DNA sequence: TGTGCCAGCAGTTGGGACAAGGGTTTCATAGGCTACACCTTC. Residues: CASSWDKGFIGYTF.

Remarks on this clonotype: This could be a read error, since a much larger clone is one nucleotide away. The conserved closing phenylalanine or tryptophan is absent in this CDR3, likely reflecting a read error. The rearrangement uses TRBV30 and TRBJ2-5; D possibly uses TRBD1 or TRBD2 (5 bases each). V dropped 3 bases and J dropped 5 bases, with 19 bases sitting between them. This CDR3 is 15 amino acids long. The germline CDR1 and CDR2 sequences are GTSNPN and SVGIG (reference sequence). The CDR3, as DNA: TGTGCCTGGAGCCCAACTGGCGGGTCAGGGGAGACCCAGTACCTC. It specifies CAWSPTGGSGETQYL.

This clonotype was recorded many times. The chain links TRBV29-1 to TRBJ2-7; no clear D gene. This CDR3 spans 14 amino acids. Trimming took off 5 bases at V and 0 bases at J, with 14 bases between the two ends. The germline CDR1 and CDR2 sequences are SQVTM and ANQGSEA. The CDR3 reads CSVTLELNSYEQYF. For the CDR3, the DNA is TGCAGCGTTACCCTAGAACTCAACTCCTACGAGCAGTACTTC.

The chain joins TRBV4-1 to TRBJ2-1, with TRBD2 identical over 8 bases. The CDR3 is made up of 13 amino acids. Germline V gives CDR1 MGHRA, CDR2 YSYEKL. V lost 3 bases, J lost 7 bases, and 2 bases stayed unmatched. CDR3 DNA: TGCGCCAGCAGCCACCCTAGCGGGAATGAGCAGTTCTTC. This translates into CASSHPSGNEQFF.

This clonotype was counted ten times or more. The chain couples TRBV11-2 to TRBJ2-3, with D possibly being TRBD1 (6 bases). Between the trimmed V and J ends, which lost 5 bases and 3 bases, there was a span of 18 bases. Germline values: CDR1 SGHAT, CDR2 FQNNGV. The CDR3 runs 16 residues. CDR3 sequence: CASSLRGQIGTDTQYF. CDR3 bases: TGTGCCAGCAGCCTCCGTGGACAGATCGGGACAGATACGCAGTATTTT.

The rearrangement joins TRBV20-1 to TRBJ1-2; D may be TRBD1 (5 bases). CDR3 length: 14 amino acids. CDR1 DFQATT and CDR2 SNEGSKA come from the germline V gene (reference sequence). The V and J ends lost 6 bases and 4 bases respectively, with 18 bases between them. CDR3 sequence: CSAGGVQVLYGYTF. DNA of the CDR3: TGCAGTGCCGGGGGGGTACAGGTCCTCTATGGCTACACCTTC.

CDR3 nucleotides: TGTGCCAGCAGTGGAGTGGGGGCTTCTTCACCCCTCCACTTT. It yields the protein CASSGVGASSPLHF. The chain recombines TRBV25-1 with TRBJ1-6, with D possibly TRBD1 on 6 matching bases. The V end lost 4 bases, the J end lost 9 bases, and 13 bases lay between the germline ends. The V gene's germline CDR1 is MGHDK and CDR2 SYGVNS. The CDR3 loop spans 14 amino acids. Variable domain in full (rest from reference TRBV25-1 and TRBJ1-6): EADIYQTPRYLVIGTGKKITLECSQTMGHDKMYWYQQDPGMELHLIHYSYGVNSTEKGDLSSESTVSRIRTEHFPLTLESARPSHTSQYLCASSGVGASSPLHFGNGTRLTVT.

In DNA form, the CDR3 reads TGTGCCAGCAGGCCGGGGGCCACTGAAGCTTTCTTT. The encoded protein is CASRPGATEAFF. This sequence joins TRBV12-3 or TRBV12-4 and TRBJ1-1, with D perhaps matching TRBD1 (6 bases). The CDR3 spans 12 residues. Trimming stripped 6 bases from V and 4 bases from J, with 9 bases between.

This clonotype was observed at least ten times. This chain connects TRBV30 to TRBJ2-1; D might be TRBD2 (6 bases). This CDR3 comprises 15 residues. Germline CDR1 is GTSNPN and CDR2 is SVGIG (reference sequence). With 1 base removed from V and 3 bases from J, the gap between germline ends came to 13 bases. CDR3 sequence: CAWSGLEGNYNEQFF. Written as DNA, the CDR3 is TGTGCCTGGAGTGGGTTGGAGGGAAACTACAATGAGCAGTTCTTC.

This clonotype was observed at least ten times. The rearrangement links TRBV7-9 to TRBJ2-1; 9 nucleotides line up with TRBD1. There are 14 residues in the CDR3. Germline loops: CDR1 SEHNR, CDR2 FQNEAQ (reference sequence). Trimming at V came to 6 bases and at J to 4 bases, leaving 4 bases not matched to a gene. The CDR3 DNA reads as TGTGCCAGCAGAGCCGGGACAGGGTACAATGAGCAGTTCTTC. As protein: CASRAGTGYNEQFF.

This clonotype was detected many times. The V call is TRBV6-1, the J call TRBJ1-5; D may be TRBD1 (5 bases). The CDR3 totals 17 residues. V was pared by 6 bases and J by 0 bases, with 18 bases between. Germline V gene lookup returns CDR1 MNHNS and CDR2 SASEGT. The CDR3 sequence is CASRERGPSNSNQPQHF. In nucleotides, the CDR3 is TGTGCCAGCAGGGAGAGGGGACCGTCGAATAGCAATCAGCCCCAGCATTTT.

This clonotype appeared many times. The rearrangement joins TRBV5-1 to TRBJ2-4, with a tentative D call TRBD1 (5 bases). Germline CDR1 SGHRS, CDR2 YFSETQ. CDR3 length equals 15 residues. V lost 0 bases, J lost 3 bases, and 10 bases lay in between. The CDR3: CASSLAEDNKNIQYF. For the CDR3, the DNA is TGCGCCAGCAGCTTGGCCGAGGACAACAAAAACATTCAGTACTTC.

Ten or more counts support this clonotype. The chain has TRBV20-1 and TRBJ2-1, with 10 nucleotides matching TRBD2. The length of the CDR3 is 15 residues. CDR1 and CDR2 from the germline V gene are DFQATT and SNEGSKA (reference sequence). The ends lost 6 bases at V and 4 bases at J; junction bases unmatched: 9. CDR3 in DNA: TGCAGTGCACCGAGGACTAGCGGAACATACAATGAGCAGTTCTTC. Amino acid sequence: CSAPRTSGTYNEQFF.

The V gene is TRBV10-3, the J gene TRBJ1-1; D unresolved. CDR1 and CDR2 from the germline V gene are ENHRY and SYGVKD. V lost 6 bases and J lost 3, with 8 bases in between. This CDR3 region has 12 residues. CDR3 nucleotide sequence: TGTGCCATCAGACGGGAGGACACTGAAGCTTTCTTT. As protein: CAIRREDTEAFF.

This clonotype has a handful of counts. CDR3 residues: CAWSPADRGETQYF. CDR3 DNA sequence: TGTGCCTGGAGTCCGGCGGACAGGGGAGAGACCCAGTACTTC. The V call is TRBV30, the J call TRBJ2-5; 9 positions match TRBD1. Germline V gene lookup returns CDR1 GTSNPN and CDR2 SVGIG (reference sequence). The CDR3 sequence is 14 residues long. The V segment lost 2 bases and the J segment 4 bases; nucleotides outside the gene matches: 5.

The CDR3 region has the DNA TGTGCCAGCATGGGCGGGAGATCCTACAATGAGCAGTTCTTC. This encodes CASMGGRSYNEQFF. This rearrangement joins TRBV12-3 or TRBV12-4 to TRBJ2-1, with 7 nucleotides matching TRBD2. This CDR3 spans 14 amino acids. The junction had 4 bases not matched to a gene; V was cut back by 7 bases and J by 1 base.

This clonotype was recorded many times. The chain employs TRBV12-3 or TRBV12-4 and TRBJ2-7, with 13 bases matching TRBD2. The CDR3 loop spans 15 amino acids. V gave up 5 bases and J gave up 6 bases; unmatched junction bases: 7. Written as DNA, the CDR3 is TGTGCCAGCAGTCCCGTTGGACTAGCGGGAGTCGAGCAGTACTTC. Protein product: CASSPVGLAGVEQYF.

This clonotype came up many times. CDR3 loop: CASSAGGASYNEQFF. The CDR3 DNA reads as TGTGCCAGCAGTGCCGGCGGGGCGTCCTACAATGAGCAGTTCTTC. This chain uses TRBV28 with TRBJ2-1; the D gene is possibly TRBD2 (6 bases). This CDR3 has 15 residues. V shed 5 bases and J shed 1 base, with 12 bases lying between them. Germline V CDR1 and CDR2: MDHEN, SYDVKM.

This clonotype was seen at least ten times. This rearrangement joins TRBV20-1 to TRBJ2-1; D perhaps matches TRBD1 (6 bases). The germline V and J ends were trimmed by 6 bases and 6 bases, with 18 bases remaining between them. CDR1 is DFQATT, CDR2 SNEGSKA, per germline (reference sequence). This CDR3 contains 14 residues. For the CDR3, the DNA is TGCAGTGCGTTACAGGGAAGTCCTTTCAATGAGCAGTTCTTC. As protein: CSALQGSPFNEQFF.

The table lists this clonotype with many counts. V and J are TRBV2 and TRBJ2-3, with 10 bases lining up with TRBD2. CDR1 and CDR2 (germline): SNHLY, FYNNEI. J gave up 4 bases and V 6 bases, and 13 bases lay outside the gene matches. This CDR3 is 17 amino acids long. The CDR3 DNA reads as TGTGCCAGCAGAAATCCTACTAGCGGGATTGGGGCAGATACGCAGTATTTT. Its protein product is CASRNPTSGIGADTQYF.